These T cell receptor beta chains were read from a single sample in a study of blood T cell repertoires in COVID-19. Sequencing used immunoSEQ multiplex PCR; TCRdb keeps in-frame clones, though not all of them. The profile covers 200,000 or so clones, with about 80% appearing a single time and approximately 7.9% taken by the ten largest. The sequencing sample was made of PBMCs or T cells enriched from blood (not recorded which). The receptors stem from a man in his forties who had recovered from COVID-19. Both conserved end residues are part of each CDR3. The D gene is left open where the match is weak. Expanded clones get a size class; other rows say once, few or many, or leave the size out.

NA,TRBV4-1,NA,TRBJ1-6,15,TGCGCCAGCAGCCAAGGGGCCAAGTATAATTCACCCCTCCACTTT,CASSQGAKYNSPLHF
TRBD1,TRBV7-2,NA,TRBJ2-1,15,TGTGCCAGCAGCCGTAGGACAGGGCTCTACAATGAGCAGTTCTTC,CASSRRTGLYNEQFF
NA,TRBV6-5,NA,TRBJ1-1,14,TGTGCCAGCAGAAAAGGGGGAGTCGTCACTGAAGCTTTCTTT,CASRKGGVVTEAFF
NA,TRBV6-5,NA,TRBJ1-1,13,TGTGCCAGCAGTTACAGGGGGGAGGGCGAAGCTTTCTTT,CASSYRGEGEAFF
TRBD1,TRBV4-1,NA,TRBJ2-7,17,TGCGCCAGCAGCCAGGAGGACGTAGGGACAGGGTACTACGAGCAGTACTTC,CASSQEDVGTGYYEQYF
TRBD2,TRBV9,NA,TRBJ2-1,17,TGTGCCAGCAGCGCGGGGACTAGCGGATTCTCCTACAATGAGCAGTTCTTC,CASSAGTSGFSYNEQFF
TRBD1,TRBV5-4,NA,TRBJ2-1,16,TGTGCCAGCAGCTGGAGGACAGGAAGCTCCTACAATGAGCAGTTCTTC,CASSWRTGSSYNEQFF
NA,TRBV4-2,NA,TRBJ1-1,15,TGTGCCAGCAGCTCGGACCGGGACAAGGGTAATGGAGCTTTCTTT,CASSSDRDKGNGAFF
TRBD2,TRBV6-2/TRBV6-3,once,TRBJ2-7,16,TGTGCCAGCAGTTACACCTCTAGCGGGGGGCCGGTCGAGCAGTACTTC,CASSYTSSGGPVEQYF
NA,TRBV7-9,NA,TRBJ1-2,13,TGTGCCAGCAGCCCAGACAGATACTATGGCTACACCTTC,CASSPDRYYGYTF
NA,TRBV7-2,NA,TRBJ1-3,19,TGTGCCAGCAGCTTAGAGGCCAGGGGATTCGTCCACTCTGGAAACACCATATATTTT,CASSLEARGFVHSGNTIYF
NA,TRBV5-1,NA,TRBJ2-7,11,TGCGCCAGCAGCTCCAACTACGAGCAGTACTTC,CASSSNYEQYF
TRBD1,TRBV7-2,NA,TRBJ2-6,17,TGTGCCAGCAGCCTGGGACAGGTCCGCTCTGGGGCCAACGTCCTGACTTTC,CASSLGQVRSGANVLTF
NA,TRBV7-2,few,TRBJ2-5,18,TGTGCCAGCAGCTTAGGGGTGGGGTGGAACAGGGATCAAGAGACCCAGTACTTC,CASSLGVGWNRDQETQYF
NA,TRBV4-1,NA,TRBJ1-2,13,TGCGCCAGCAGCCTTGATCAAGGGGATGGCTACACCTTC,CASSLDQGDGYTF
NA,TRBV18,NA,TRBJ1-2,15,TGTGCCAGCTCACCAGCAGGGTCGGAAGGATATGGCTACACCTTC,CASSPAGSEGYGYTF
TRBD1,TRBV19,NA,TRBJ1-1,14,TGTGCCAGTAGTGCAGACAGGGGGAACACTGAAGCTTTCTTT,CASSADRGNTEAFF
NA,TRBV28,few,TRBJ2-7,12,TGTGCCAGCAGTTCTGTCTCCTACGAGCAGTACTTC,CASSSVSYEQYF
NA,TRBV7-2,NA,TRBJ2-2,13,TGTGCCAGCAGACGGGTCAACACCGGGGAGCTGTTTTTT,CASRRVNTGELFF
TRBD2,TRBV6-2/TRBV6-3,NA,TRBJ2-5,20,TGTGCCAGCAGTTACCCGCTCGGGGTTACGGTTGCAAGCGGGGGGAAGACCCAGTACTTC,CASSYPLGVTVASGGKTQYF
TRBD1,TRBV19,NA,TRBJ1-1,16,TGTGCCAGTAGGCCTACACAGGGGGCAGGGGGCACTGAAGCTTTCTTT,CASRPTQGAGGTEAFF
NA,TRBV11-2,few,TRBJ1-1,14,TGTGCCAGCAGCTTTACCGGGACAACCTTTGAAGCTTTCTTT,CASSFTGTTFEAFF
TRBD2,TRBV11-2,few,TRBJ2-1,14,TGTGCCAGCAGCTCCGGGACTAGCGTAGATGAGCAGTTCTTC,CASSSGTSVDEQFF
TRBD2,TRBV4-2,NA,TRBJ2-5,16,TGTGCCAGCAGCCTCTCCGGGGCGGGGGGAAAAGAGACCCAGTACTTC,CASSLSGAGGKETQYF
NA,TRBV2,NA,TRBJ1-2,13,TGTGCCAGCAGCATTGGGGGGAACTATGGCTACACCTTC,CASSIGGNYGYTF
NA,TRBV6-4,NA,TRBJ1-6,18,TGTGCCAGCAGTGACTCGGTACCCGACAGCAACTATAATTCACCCCTCCACTTT,CASSDSVPDSNYNSPLHF